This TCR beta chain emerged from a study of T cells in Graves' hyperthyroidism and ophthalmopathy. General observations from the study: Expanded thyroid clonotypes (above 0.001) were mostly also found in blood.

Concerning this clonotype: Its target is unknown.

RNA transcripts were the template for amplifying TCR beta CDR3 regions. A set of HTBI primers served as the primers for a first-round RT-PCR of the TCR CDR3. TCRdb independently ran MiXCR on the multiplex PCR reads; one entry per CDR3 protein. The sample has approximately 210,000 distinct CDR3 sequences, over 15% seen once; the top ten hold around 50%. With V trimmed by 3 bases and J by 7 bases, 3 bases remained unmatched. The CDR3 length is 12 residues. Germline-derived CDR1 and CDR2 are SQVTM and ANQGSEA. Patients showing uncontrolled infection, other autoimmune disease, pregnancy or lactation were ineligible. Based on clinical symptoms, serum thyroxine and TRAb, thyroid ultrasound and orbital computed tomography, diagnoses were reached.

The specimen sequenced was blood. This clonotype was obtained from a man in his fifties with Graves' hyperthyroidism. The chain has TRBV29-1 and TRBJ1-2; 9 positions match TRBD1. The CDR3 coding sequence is TGCAGCGTTGAGGACAGGGGTGCTGGCTACACCTTC. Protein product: CSVEDRGAGYTF. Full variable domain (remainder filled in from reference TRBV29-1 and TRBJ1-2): SAVISQKPSRDICQRGTSLTIQCQVDSQVTMMFWYRQQPGQSLTLIATANQGSEATYESGFVIDKFPISRPNLTFSTLTVSNMSPEDSSIYLCSVEDRGAGYTFGSGTRLTVV.